The entry below describes one TCR beta chain. This entry is derived from a study of cytomegalovirus exposure and HLA in healthy donors. The CDR3 has 13 amino acids. Germline CDR1 SQVTM, CDR2 ANQGSEA. V lost 3 bases and J 0 bases, leaving 9 bases between the germline ends. The repertoire was sequenced with immunoSEQ multiplex PCR; TCRdb's copy has only in-frame clones and lacks some. The top ten clones hold just over 4% of a sample with over 150,000 clones, roughly 86% of them seen once. This sequence was found in a man aged 18 to 29 in good health and CMV-seropositive. The genes are TRBV29-1 and TRBJ2-7, with D perhaps TRBD2 (6 bases). The sequenced sample was PBMCs. The CDR3 nucleotides are TGCAGCGTTGAGGCCGGGAGCTCCTACGAGCAGTACTTC. Translating it yields CSVEAGSSYEQYF.